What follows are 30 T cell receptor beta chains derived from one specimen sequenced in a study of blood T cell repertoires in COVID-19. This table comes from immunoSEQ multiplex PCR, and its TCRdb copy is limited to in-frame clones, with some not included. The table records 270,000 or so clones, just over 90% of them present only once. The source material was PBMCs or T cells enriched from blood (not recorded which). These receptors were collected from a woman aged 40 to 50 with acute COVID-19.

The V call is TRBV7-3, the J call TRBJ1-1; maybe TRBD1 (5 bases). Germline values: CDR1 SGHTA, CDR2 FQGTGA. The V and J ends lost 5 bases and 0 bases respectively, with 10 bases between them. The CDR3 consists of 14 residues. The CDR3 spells CASSTTGMNTEAFF. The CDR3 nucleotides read TGTGCCAGCAGCACCACAGGAATGAACACTGAAGCTTTCTTT.

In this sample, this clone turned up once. Here the CDR3 reads CASSWSGRGLDEQFF. The CDR3 region has the DNA TGTGCCAGCAGTTGGAGCGGGAGGGGTCTTGATGAGCAGTTCTTC. The chain uses TRBV6-2 or TRBV6-3 and TRBJ2-1; the match to TRBD2 covers 10 bases. This CDR3 is 15 amino acids long. The V and J ends lost 4 bases and 8 bases, in that order; junction bases with no gene match: 8. In germline, CDR1 is MNHEY, CDR2 SVGEGT.

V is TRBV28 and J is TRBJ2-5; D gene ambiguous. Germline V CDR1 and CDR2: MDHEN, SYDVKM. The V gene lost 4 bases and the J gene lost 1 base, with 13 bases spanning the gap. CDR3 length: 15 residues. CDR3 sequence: CASSSPPRTQETQYF. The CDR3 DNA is TGTGCCAGCAGTTCCCCCCCTAGAACCCAAGAGACCCAGTACTTC.

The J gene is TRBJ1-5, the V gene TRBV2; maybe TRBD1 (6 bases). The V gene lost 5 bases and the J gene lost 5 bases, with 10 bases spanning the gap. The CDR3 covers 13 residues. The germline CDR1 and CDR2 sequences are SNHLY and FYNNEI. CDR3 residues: CASSRDTYQPQHF. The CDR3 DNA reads TGTGCCAGCAGTAGGGACACTTATCAGCCCCAGCATTTT.

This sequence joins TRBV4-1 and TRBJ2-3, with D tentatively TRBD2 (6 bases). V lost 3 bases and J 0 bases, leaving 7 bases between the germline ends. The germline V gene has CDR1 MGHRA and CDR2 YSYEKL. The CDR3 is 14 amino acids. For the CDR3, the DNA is TGCGCCAGCAGCCAGGGGACTAGCACAGATACGCAGTATTTT. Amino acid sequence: CASSQGTSTDTQYF.

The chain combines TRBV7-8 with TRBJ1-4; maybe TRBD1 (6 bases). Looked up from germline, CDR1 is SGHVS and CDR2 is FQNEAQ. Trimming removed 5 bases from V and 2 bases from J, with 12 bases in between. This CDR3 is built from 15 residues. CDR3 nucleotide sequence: TGTGCCAGCAGCATCAGGGGTTGGACTAATGAAAAACTGTTTTTT. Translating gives CASSIRGWTNEKLFF.

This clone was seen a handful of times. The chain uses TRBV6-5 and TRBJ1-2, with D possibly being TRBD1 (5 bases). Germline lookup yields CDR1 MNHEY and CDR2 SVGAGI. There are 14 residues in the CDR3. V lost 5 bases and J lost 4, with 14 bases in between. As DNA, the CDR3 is TGTGCCAGCAGTAGTACCGCGGGACCCTATGGCTACACCTTC. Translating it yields CASSSTAGPYGYTF.

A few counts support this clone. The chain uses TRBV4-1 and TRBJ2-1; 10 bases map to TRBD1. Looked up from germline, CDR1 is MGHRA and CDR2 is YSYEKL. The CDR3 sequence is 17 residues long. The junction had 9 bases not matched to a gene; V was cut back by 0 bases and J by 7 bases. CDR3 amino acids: CASSQDMDRGSRNEQFF. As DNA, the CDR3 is TGCGCCAGCAGCCAAGATATGGACAGGGGGAGTCGAAATGAGCAGTTCTTC.

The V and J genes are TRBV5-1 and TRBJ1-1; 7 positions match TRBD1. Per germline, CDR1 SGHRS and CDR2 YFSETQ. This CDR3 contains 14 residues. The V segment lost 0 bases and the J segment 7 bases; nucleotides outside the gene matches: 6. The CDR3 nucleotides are TGCGCCAGCAGCTTGGAGGGGACAGAAGGTGAAGCTTTCTTT. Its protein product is CASSLEGTEGEAFF. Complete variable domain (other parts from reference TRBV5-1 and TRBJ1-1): KAGVTQTPRYLIKTRGQQVTLSCSPISGHRSVSWYQQTPGQGLQFLFEYFSETQRNKGNFPGRFSGRQFSNSRSEMNVSTLELGDSALYLCASSLEGTEGEAFFGQGTRLTVV.

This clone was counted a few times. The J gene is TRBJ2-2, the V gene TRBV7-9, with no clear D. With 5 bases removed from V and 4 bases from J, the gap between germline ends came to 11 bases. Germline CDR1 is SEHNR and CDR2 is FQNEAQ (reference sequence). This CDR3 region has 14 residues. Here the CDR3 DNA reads TGTGCCAGCAGCGCTTGGCCATCCACCGGGGAGCTGTTTTTT. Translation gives CASSAWPSTGELFF. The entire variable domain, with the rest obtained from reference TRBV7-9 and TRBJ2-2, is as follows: DTGVSQNPRHKITKRGQNVTFRCDPISEHNRLYWYRQTLGQGPEFLTYFQNEAQLEKSRLLSDRFSAERPKGSFSTLEIQRTEQGDSAMYLCASSAWPSTGELFFGEGSRLTVL.

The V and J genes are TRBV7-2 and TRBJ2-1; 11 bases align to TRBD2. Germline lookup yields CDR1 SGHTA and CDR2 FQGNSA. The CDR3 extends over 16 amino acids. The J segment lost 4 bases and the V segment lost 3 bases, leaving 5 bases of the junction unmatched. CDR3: CASSLTGTSGYNEQFF. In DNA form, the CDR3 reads TGTGCCAGCAGCTTGACCGGGACTAGCGGTTACAATGAGCAGTTCTTC.

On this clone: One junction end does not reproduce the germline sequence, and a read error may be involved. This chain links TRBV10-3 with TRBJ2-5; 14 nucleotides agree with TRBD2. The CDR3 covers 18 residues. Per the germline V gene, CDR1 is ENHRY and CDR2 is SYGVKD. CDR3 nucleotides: TGTGCCCTCAGAGGGACTAGCGGGGGTGTGCTAGTCGTGGAGACCCAGTACTTC. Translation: CALRGTSGGVLVVETQYF.

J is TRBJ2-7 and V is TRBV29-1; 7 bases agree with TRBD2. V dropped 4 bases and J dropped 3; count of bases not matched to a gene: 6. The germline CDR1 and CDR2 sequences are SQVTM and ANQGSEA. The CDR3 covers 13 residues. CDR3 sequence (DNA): TGCAGCGTTGGTCCTAGCGGTATCTACGAGCAGTACTTC. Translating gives CSVGPSGIYEQYF.

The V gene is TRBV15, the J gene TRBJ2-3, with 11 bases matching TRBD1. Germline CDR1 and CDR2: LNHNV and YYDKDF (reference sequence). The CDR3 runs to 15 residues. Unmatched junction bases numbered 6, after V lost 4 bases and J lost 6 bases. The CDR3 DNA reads TGTGCCACCAGCAAGGGACAGGGGGTAAGGGATACGCAGTATTTT. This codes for CATSKGQGVRDTQYF.

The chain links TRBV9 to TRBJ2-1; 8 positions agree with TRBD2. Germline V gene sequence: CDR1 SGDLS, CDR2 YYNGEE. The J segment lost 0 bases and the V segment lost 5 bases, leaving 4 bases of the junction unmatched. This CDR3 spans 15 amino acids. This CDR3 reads CASSRSGTSYNEQFF. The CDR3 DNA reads TGTGCCAGCAGTCGTAGCGGGACCTCCTACAATGAGCAGTTCTTC.

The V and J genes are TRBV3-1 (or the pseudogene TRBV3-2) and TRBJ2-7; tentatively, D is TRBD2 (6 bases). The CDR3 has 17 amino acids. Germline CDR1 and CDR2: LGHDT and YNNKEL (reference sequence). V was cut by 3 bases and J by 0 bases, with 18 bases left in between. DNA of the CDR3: TGTGCCAGCAGCCACCACGGCGGGGCGGAAAGCTCCTACGAGCAGTACTTC. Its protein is CASSHHGGAESSYEQYF.

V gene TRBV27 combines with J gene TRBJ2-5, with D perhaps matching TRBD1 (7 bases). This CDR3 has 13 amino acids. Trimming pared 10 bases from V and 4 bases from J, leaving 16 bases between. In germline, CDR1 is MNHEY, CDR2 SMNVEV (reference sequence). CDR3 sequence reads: CATRGGGTETQYF. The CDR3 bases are TGTGCCACCCGCGGAGGGGGCACAGAGACCCAGTACTTC.

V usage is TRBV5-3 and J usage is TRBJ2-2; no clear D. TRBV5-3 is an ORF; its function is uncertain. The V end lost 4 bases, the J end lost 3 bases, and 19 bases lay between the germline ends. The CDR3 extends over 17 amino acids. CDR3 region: CARSDRSLDRDTGELFF. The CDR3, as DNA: TGTGCCAGAAGCGACCGTTCCTTGGATCGGGACACCGGGGAGCTGTTTTTT.

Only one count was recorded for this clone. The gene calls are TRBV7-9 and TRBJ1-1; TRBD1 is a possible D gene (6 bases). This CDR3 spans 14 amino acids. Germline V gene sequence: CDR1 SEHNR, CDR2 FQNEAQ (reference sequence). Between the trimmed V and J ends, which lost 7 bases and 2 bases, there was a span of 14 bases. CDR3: CASNRPGVNTEAFF. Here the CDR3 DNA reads TGTGCCAGCAACCGGCCAGGGGTTAACACTGAAGCTTTCTTT.

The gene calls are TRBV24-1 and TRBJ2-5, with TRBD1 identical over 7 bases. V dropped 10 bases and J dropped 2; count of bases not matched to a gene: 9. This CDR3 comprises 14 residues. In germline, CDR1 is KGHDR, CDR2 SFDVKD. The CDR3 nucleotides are TGTGCCACGGCCCGACAGGGCAGACAAGAGACCCAGTACTTC. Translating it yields CATARQGRQETQYF.

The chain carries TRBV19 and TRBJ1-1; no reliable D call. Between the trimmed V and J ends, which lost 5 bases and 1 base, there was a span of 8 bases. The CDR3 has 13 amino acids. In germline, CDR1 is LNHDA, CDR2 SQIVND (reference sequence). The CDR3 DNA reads TGTGCCAGTAGTTCCCGGGGGAACACTGAAGCTTTCTTT. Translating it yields CASSSRGNTEAFF.

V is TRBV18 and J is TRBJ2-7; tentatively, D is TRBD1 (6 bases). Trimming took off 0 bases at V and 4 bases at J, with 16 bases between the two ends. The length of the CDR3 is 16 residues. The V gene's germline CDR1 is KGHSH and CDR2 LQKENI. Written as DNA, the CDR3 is TGTGCCAGCTCACCACCGTCTGCCAGGGGTGGGTACGAGCAGTACTTC. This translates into CASSPPSARGGYEQYF.

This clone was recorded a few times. In nucleotides, the CDR3 is TGTGCCAGCAGCACGGGGACAGGTGGAAACACCATATATTTT. Protein product: CASSTGTGGNTIYF. The rearrangement joins TRBV6-5 to TRBJ1-3; 8 bases align to TRBD1. With 6 bases clipped from V and 3 bases from J, the junction kept 4 bases outside the gene matches. The CDR3 has 14 residues. Germline assignment: CDR1 MNHEY and CDR2 SVGAGI.

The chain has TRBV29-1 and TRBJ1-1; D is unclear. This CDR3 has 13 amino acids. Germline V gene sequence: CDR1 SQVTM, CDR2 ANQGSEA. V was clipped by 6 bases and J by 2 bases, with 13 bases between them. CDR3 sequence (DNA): TGCAGCGTGCGGGCCCAGACAAACACTGAAGCTTTCTTT. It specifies CSVRAQTNTEAFF.

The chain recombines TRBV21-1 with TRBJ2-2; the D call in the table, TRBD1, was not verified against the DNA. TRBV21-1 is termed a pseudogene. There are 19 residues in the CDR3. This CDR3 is CATRPRYREKLDNTGELFF. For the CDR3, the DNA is TGTGCCACCCGACCGCGCTACAGGGAAAAACTAGACAACACCGGGGAGCTGTTTTTT.

CDR3 DNA sequence: TGTGCCAGTAGTACCGTACAGGGCTCCATGAACACTGAAGCTTTCTTT. As protein: CASSTVQGSMNTEAFF. This sequence joins TRBV19 and TRBJ1-1; perhaps TRBD1 as D (6 bases). The CDR3 loop spans 16 amino acids. V lost 4 bases, J lost 0 bases, and 15 bases lay in between. CDR1 is LNHDA, CDR2 SQIVND, per germline (reference sequence).

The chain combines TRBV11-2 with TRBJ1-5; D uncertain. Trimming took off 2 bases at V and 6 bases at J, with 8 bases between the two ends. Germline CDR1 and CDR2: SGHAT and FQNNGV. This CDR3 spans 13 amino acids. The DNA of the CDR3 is TGTGCCAGCAGCTTAAACCTGGCTCAGCCCCAGCATTTT. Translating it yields CASSLNLAQPQHF.

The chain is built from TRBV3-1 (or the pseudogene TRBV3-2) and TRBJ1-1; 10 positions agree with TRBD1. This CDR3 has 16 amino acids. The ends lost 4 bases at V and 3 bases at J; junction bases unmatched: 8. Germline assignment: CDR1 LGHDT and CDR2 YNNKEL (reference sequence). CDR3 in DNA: TGTGCCAGCAGCCCCCGGGACAGGGGTAGGTACACTGAAGCTTTCTTT. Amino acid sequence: CASSPRDRGRYTEAFF.

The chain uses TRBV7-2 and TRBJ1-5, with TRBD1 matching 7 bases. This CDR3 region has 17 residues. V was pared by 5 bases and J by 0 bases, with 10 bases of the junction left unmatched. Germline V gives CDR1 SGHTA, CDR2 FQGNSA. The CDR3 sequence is CASSPQRGTDSNQPQHF. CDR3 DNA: TGTGCCAGCAGCCCCCAACGCGGGACAGATAGCAATCAGCCCCAGCATTTT.

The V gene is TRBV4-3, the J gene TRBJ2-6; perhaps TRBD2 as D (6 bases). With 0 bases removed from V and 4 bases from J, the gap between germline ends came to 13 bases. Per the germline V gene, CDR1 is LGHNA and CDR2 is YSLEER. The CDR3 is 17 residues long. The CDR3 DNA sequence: TGCGCCAGCAGCCAAGAAAACCTGGCGGGAGGGGCCAACGTCCTGACTTTC. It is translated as CASSQENLAGGANVLTF.